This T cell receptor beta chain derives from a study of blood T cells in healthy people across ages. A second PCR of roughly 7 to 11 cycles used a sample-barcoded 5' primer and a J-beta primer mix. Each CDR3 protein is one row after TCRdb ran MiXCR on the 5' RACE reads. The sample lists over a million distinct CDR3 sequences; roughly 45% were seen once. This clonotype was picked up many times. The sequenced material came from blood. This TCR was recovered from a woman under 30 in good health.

Written as DNA, the CDR3 is TGCAGCGTTGAACAGGCCGACTCCTACGAGCAGTACTTC. It translates to CSVEQADSYEQYF. The chain combines TRBV29-1 with TRBJ2-7; D is undetermined. Trimming shortened V by 2 bases and J by 0 bases, and 8 bases separated the two germline ends. This CDR3 is 13 amino acids long. Germline CDR1 SQVTM, CDR2 ANQGSEA.